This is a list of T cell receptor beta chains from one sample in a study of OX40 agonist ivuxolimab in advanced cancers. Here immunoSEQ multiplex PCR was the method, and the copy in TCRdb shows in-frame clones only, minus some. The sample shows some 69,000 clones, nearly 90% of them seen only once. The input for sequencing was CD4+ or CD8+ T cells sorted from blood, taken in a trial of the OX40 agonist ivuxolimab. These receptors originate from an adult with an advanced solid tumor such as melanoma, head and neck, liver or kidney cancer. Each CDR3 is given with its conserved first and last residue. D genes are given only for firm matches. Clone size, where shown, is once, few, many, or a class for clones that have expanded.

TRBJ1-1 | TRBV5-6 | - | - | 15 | TGTGCCAGCAGCCAAGGACTGACTAGGAACACTGAAGCTTTCTTT | CASSQGLTRNTEAFF
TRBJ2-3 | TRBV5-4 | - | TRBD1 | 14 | TGTGCCACCAAAAGGACAGGGGGCTTAGATACGCAGTATTTT | CATKRTGGLDTQYF
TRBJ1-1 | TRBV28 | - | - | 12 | TGTGCCAGCAGGCCAGCCAACACTGAAGCTTTCTTT | CASRPANTEAFF
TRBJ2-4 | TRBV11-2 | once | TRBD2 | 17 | TGTGCCACCACGCAAGGGAGGGGAAAACCCCCGGTAGACATTCAGTACTTC | CATTQGRGKPPVDIQYF
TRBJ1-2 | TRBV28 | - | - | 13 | TGTGCCAGCAGAACAGGGTTCAGCTATGGCTACACCTTC | CASRTGFSYGYTF
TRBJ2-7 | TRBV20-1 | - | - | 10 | TGCAGTGCGCGGATCTACGAGCAGTACTTC | CSARIYEQYF
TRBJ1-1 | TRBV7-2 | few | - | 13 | TGTGCCAGCAGCTCGCAGGCGAACACTGAAGCTTTCTTT | CASSSQANTEAFF
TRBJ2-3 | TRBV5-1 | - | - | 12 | TGCGCCAGCAGCCCCGACACAGATACGCAGTATTTT | CASSPDTDTQYF
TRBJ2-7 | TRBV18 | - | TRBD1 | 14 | TGTGCCAGCTCACCGGGACAGGGGGCTTACGAGCAGTACTTC | CASSPGQGAYEQYF
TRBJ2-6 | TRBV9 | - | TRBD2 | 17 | TGTGCCAGCAGCCCGGGGGAGGGACTCTCTGGGGCCAACGTCCTGACTTTC | CASSPGEGLSGANVLTF
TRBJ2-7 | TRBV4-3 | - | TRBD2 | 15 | TGCGCCAGCAGCCTAGTAGCGGGAGGGCCTCACGAGCAGTACTTC | CASSLVAGGPHEQYF
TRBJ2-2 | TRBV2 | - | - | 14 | TGTGCCAGCAACCCTAGCAGTAACACCGGGGAGCTGTTTTTT | CASNPSSNTGELFF
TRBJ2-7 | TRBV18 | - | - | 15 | TGTGCCAGCTCACCAGATACCGGGCCCGTCCGAGAGCAGTACTTC | CASSPDTGPVREQYF